The present TCR beta chain was sequenced within a study of T cell changes during pregnancy in multiple sclerosis. Assay used: immunoSEQ multiplex PCR; TCRdb lists only in-frame clones, some missing. Here the sample spans roughly 40,000 clones, more than 85% being singletons. The CDR3 is 15 amino acids. V lost 1 base, J lost 0 bases, and 9 bases lay in between. Germline-derived CDR1 and CDR2 are SGHAT and FQNNGV. The material sequenced was CD8+ T cells from peripheral blood mononuclear cells, taken before pregnancy. The source of this sequence is a female donor with multiple sclerosis, enrolled in a pregnancy study. The chain joins TRBV11-2 to TRBJ1-1; TRBD1 is a possible D gene (5 bases). The CDR3 DNA sequence: TGTGCCAGCAGCTTAGGGCAGGACATGAACACTGAAGCTTTCTTT. This translates into CASSLGQDMNTEAFF.